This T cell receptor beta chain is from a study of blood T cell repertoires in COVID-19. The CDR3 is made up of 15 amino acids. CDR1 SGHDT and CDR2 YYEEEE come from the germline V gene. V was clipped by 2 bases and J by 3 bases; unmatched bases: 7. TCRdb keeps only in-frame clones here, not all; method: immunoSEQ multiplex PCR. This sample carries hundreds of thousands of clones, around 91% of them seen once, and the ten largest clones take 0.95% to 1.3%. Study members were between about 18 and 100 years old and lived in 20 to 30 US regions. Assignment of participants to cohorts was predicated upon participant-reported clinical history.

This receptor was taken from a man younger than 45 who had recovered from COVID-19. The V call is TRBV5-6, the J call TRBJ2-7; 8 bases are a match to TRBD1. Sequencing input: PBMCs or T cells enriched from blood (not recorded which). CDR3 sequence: CASSFIGQGSYEQYF. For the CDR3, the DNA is TGTGCCAGCAGCTTCATAGGACAGGGTAGCTACGAGCAGTACTTC.